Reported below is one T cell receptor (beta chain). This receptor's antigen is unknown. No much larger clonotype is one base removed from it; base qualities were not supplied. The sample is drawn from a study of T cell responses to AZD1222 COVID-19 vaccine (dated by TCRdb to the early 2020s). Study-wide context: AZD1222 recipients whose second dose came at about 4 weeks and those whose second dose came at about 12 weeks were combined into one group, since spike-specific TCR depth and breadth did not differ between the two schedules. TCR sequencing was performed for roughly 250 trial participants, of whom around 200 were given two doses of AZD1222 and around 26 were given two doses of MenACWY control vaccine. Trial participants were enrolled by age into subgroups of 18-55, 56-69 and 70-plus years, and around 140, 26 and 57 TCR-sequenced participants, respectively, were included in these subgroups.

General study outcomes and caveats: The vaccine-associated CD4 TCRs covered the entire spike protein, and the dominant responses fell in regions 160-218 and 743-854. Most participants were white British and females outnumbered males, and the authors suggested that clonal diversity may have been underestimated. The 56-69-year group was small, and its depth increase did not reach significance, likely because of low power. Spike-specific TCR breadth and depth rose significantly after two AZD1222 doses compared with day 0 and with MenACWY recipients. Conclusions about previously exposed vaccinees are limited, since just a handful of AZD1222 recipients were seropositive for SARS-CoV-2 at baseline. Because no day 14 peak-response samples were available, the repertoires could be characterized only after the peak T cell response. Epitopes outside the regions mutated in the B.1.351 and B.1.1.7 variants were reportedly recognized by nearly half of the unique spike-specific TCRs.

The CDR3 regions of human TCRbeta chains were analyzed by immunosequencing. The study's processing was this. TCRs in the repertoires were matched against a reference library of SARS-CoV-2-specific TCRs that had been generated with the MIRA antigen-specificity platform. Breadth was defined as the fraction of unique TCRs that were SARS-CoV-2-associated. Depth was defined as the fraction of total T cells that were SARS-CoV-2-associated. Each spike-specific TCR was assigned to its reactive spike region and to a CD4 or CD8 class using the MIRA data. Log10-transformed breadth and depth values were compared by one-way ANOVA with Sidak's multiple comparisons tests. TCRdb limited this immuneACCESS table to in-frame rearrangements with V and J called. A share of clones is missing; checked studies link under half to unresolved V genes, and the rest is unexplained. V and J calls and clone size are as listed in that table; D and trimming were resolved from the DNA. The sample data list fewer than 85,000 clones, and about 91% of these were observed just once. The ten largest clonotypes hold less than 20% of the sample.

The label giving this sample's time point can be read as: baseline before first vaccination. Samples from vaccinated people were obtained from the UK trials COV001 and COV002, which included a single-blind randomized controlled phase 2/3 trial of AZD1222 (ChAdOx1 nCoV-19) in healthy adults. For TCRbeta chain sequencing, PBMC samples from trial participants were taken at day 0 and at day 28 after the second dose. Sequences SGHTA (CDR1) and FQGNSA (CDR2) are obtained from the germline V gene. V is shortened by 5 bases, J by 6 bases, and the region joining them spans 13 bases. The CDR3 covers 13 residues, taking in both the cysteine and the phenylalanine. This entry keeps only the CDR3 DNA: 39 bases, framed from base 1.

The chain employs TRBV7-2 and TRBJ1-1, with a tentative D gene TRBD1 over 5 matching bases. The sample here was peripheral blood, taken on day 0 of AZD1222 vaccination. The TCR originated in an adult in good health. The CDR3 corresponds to CASSTQPGSEAFF. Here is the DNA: TGTGCCAGCAGCACTCAACCAGGGTCTGAAGCTTTCTTT. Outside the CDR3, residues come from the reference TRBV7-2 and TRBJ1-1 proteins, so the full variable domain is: GAGVSQSPSNKVTEKGKDVELRCDPISGHTALYWYRQSLGQGLEFLIYFQGNSAPDKSGLPSDRFSAERTGGSVSTLTIQRTQQEDSAVYLCASSTQPGSEAFFGQGTRLTVV.